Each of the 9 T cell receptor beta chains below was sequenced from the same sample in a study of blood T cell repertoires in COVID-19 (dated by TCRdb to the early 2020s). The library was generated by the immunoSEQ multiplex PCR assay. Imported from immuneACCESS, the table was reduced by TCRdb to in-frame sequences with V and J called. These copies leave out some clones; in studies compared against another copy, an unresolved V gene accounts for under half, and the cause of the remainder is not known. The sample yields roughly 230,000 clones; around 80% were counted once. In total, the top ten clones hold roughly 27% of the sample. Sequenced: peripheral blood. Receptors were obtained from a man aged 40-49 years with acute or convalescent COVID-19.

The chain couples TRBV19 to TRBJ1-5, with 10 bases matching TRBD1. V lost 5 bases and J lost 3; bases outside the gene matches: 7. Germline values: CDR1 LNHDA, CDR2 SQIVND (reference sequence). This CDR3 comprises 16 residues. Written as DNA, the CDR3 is TGTGCCAGTAGTGACAGGGGGCGAGATGTCAATCAGCCCCAGCATTTT. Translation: CASSDRGRDVNQPQHF.

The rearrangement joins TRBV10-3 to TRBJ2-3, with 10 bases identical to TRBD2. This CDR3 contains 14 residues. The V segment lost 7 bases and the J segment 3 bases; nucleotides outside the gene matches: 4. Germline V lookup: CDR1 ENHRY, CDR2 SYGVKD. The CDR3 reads CAITSGGRTDTQYF. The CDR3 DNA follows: TGTGCCATCACTAGCGGGGGACGAACAGATACGCAGTATTTT.

CDR3 coding DNA: TGTGCCAGTAGTACTAAGGGGACGAACACCGGGGAGCTGTTTTTT. It specifies CASSTKGTNTGELFF. V gene TRBV19 combines with J gene TRBJ2-2; TRBD1 might be the D (5 bases). The germline V gene has CDR1 LNHDA and CDR2 SQIVND (reference sequence). Trimming took 4 bases from V and 0 from J, leaving 9 bases between them. This CDR3 contains 15 residues.

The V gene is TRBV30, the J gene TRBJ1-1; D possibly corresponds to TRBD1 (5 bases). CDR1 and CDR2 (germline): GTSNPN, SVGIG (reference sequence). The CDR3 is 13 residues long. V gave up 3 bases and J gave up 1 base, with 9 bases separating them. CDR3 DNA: TGTGCCTGGAGGGGGGGTCCGAACACTGAAGCTTTCTTT. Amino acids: CAWRGGPNTEAFF.

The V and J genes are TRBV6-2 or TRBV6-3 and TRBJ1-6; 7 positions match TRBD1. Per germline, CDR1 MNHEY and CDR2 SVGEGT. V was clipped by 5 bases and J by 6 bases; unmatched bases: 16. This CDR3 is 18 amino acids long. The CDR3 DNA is TGTGCCAGCAGTCGGACAGGACCGGGTGATCAGGGTAATTCACCCCTCCACTTT. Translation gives CASSRTGPGDQGNSPLHF.

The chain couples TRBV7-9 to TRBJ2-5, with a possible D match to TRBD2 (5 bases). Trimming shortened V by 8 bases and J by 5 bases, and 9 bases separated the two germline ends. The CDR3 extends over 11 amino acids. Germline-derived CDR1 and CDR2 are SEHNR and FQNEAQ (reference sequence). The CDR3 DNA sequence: TGTGCCAGCGGGAGTCTCGAGACCCAGTACTTC. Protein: CASGSLETQYF.

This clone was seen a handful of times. CDR3 in amino acids: CASSQSREQYF. The CDR3 nucleotides read TGTGCCAGCAGCCAATCGCGGGAGCAGTACTTC. The chain uses TRBV5-6 and TRBJ2-7; no firm D call. The V gene lost 4 bases and the J gene lost 7 bases, with 9 bases spanning the gap. Per the germline V gene, CDR1 is SGHDT and CDR2 is YYEEEE. The CDR3 is 11 residues long.

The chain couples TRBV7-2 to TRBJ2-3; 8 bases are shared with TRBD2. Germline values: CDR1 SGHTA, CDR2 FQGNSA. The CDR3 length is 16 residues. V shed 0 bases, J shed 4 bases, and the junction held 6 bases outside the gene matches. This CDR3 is CASSLAGTSGPDTQYF. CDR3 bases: TGTGCCAGCAGCTTAGCGGGGACTAGTGGGCCAGATACGCAGTATTTT.

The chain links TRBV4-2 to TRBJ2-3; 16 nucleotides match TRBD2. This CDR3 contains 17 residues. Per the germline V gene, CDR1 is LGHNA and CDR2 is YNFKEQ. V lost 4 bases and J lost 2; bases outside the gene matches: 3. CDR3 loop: CASSPGLAGGPTDTQYF. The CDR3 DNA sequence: TGTGCCAGCAGCCCGGGACTAGCGGGAGGGCCCACAGATACGCAGTATTTT.